Listed here are 10 T cell receptor beta chains from one sample, sequenced in a study of blood T cell repertoires in COVID-19. Method: immunoSEQ multiplex PCR; TCRdb's copy keeps in-frame clones and lacks some. The sample lists about 240,000 clones; around 81% were seen once. Sequencing was carried out using peripheral blood. These receptors originate from a man in his thirties or forties who had recovered from COVID-19.

Only one count was recorded for this clone. The chain links TRBV5-8 to TRBJ1-2, with D possibly matching TRBD1 (6 bases). Trimming removed 7 bases from V and 0 bases from J, with 16 bases in between. This CDR3 is built from 15 residues. Germline V lookup: CDR1 SGHTS, CDR2 YDEGEE. This CDR3 is CASDEGQGPNYGYTF. The CDR3 DNA sequence: TGTGCCAGCGACGAGGGGCAGGGGCCTAACTATGGCTACACCTTC.

This clone was recorded a few times. The rearrangement links TRBV10-3 to TRBJ2-7; D remains unclear. CDR3 size: 13 residues. The V gene lost 0 bases and the J gene lost 6 bases, with 9 bases spanning the gap. Germline lookup yields CDR1 ENHRY and CDR2 SYGVKD. Here the CDR3 reads CAISESAAREQYF. The DNA of the CDR3 is TGTGCCATCAGTGAGTCTGCCGCGCGCGAGCAGTACTTC.

The chain recombines TRBV9 with TRBJ1-6; D is unresolved. Germline loops: CDR1 SGDLS, CDR2 YYNGEE. This CDR3 comprises 12 residues. Trimming took off 3 bases at V and 6 bases at J, with 4 bases between the two ends. CDR3 sequence: CASSALNSPLHF. In DNA form, the CDR3 reads TGTGCCAGCAGCGCCCTTAATTCACCCCTCCACTTT. Complete variable domain (other parts from reference TRBV9 and TRBJ1-6): DSGVTQTPKHLITATGQRVTLRCSPRSGDLSVYWYQQSLDQGLQFLIQYYNGEERAKGNILERFSAQQFPDLHSELNLSSLELGDSALYFCASSALNSPLHFGNGTRLTVT.

The V gene is TRBV5-1, the J gene TRBJ1-2; TRBD1 matches at 8 bases. J lost 4 bases, V lost 3 bases, and 8 bases had no gene match. In germline, CDR1 is SGHRS, CDR2 YFSETQ. The CDR3 covers 15 residues. The DNA for the CDR3 is TGCGCCAGCAGCTCGAATCCGGGACAGGCCTATGGCTACACCTTC. Amino acids: CASSSNPGQAYGYTF.

This chain uses TRBV6-5 with TRBJ2-3, with 7 bases aligning to TRBD1. There are 13 residues in the CDR3. CDR1 and CDR2 (germline): MNHEY, SVGAGI. V was pared by 11 bases and J by 0 bases, with 5 bases of the junction left unmatched. The CDR3 DNA is TGTGCCGGCCGGGACAGTAGCACAGATACGCAGTATTTT. Translated, it gives CAGRDSSTDTQYF.

Comment on this clone: A read error is likely, as this CDR3 ends without the conserved phenylalanine or tryptophan. Because the CDR3's place on the DNA is in doubt, the DNA is left out and the CDR3 is given as listed by TCRdb. This rearrangement joins TRBV28 to TRBJ2-4; the table's D call TRBD1 went unverified against the DNA. The CDR3 spans 13 residues, counting both ends. Germline values: CDR1 MDHEN, CDR2 SYDVKM. This CDR3 reads CASSSSSGTPPLV.

CDR3 sequence reads: CASSSGVDETQYF. The CDR3 nucleotides read TGTGCCAGTAGTTCAGGGGTCGACGAGACCCAGTACTTC. The chain joins TRBV19 to TRBJ2-5, with TRBD1 as a possible D gene (6 bases). CDR1 LNHDA and CDR2 SQIVND come from the germline V gene (reference sequence). The CDR3 runs to 13 residues. Trimming stripped 5 bases from V and 5 bases from J, with 12 bases between. The whole variable domain, filled in from reference TRBV19 and TRBJ2-5, reads DGGITQSPKYLFRKEGQNVTLSCEQNLNHDAMYWYRQDPGQGLRLIYYSQIVNDFQKGDIAEGYSVSREKKESFPLTVTSAQKNPTAFYLCASSSGVDETQYFGPGTRLLVL.

The rearrangement uses TRBV19 and TRBJ1-1, with 12 bases matching TRBD1. Germline assignment: CDR1 LNHDA and CDR2 SQIVND (reference sequence). The CDR3 sequence is 16 residues long. Germline trimming cut 7 bases from V and 3 bases from J; bases unmatched to any gene: 9. The DNA of the CDR3 is TGTGCCAGTAAACTGGGGGGACAGGGGGCCCACACTGAAGCTTTCTTT. As protein: CASKLGGQGAHTEAFF.

This clone was found once. This chain links TRBV7-8 with TRBJ1-5, with TRBD1 matching 10 bases. The J segment lost 7 bases and the V segment lost 3 bases, leaving 0 bases of the junction unmatched. Germline CDR1 and CDR2: SGHVS and FQNEAQ. CDR3 size: 13 residues. The CDR3 DNA is TGTGCCAGCAGCTTGGACAGGGGGCAGCCCCAGCATTTT. Translated: CASSLDRGQPQHF.

V usage is TRBV21-1 and J usage is TRBJ2-7; the DNA was not compared with TRBD1, the D call given in the table. TRBV21-1 counts as a pseudogene. The length of the CDR3 is 19 residues. CDR3 bases: TGTGCCAGCAGCAAAAAGTCTGTGGCGGTTTGGCAGGGGGTCCCCGAGCAGTACGTC. Protein product: CASSKKSVAVWQGVPEQYV.